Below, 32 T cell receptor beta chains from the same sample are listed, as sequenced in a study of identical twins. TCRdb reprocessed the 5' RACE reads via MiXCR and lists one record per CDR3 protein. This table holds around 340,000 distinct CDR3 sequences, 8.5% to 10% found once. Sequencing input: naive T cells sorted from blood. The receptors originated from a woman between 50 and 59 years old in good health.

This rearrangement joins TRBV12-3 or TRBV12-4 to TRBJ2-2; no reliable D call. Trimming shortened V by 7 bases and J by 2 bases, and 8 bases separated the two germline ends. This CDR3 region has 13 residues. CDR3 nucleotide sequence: TGTGCCAGCAAGGACCACAACACCGGGGAGCTGTTTTTT. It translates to CASKDHNTGELFF.

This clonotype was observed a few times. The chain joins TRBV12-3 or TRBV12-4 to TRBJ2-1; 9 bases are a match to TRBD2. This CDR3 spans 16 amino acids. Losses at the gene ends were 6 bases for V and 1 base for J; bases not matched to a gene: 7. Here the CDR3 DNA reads TGTGCCAGCAGAGATAGCGGGAGAGGATCCTACAATGAGCAGTTCTTC. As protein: CASRDSGRGSYNEQFF.

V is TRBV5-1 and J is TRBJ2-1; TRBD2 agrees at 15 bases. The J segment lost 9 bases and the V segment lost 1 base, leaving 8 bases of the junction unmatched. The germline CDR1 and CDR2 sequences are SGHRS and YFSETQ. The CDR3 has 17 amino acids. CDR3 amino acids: CASSLLSGTSGRSEQFF. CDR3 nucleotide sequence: TGCGCCAGCAGCTTGCTCTCCGGGACTAGCGGGAGGAGTGAGCAGTTCTTC.

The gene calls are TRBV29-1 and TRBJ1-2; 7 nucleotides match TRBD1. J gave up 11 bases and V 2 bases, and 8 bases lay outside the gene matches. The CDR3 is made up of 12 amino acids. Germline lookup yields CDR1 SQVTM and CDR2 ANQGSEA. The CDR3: CSVEQGHRGYTF. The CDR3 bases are TGCAGCGTTGAACAAGGGCACAGGGGTTACACCTTC.

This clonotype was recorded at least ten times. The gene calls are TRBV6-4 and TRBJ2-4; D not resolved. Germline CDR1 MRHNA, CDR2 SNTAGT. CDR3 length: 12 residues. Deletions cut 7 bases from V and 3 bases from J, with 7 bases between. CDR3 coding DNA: TGTGCCAGCACCTGCTACAAAAACATTCAGTACTTC. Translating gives CASTCYKNIQYF.

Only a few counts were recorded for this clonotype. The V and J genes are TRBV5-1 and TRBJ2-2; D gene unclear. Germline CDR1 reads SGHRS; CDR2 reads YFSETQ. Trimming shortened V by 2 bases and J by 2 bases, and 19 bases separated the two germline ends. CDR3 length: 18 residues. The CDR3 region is CASSFNLQGSHNTGELFF. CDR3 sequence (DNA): TGCGCCAGCAGCTTCAATCTACAAGGCTCTCATAACACCGGGGAGCTGTTTTTT.

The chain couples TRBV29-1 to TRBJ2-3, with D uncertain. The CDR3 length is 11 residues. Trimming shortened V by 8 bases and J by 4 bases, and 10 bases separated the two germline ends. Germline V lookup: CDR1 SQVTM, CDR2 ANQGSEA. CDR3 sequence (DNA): TGCAGCACAAAGACTGCAGATACGCAGTATTTT. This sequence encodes CSTKTADTQYF.

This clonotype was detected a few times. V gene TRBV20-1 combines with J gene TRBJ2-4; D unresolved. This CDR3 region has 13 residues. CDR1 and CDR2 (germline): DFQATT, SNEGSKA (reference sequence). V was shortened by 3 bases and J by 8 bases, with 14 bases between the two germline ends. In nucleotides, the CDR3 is TGCAGTGCTAGTTTGGTGGGTCGGGACATTCAGTACTTC. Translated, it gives CSASLVGRDIQYF.

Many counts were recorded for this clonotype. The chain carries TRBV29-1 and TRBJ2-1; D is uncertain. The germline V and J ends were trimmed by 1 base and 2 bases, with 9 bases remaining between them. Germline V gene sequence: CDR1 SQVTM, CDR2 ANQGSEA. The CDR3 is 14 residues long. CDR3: CSVEGLRTYNEQFF. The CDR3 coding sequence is TGCAGCGTTGAAGGACTCCGAACCTACAATGAGCAGTTCTTC.

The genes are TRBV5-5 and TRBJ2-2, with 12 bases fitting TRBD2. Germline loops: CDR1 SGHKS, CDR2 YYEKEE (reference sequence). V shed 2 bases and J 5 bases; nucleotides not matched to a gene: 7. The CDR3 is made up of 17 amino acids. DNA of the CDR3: TGTGCCAGCAGCTTAACTAGCGGGAGGCGGAGGACCGGGGAGCTGTTTTTT. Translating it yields CASSLTSGRRRTGELFF.

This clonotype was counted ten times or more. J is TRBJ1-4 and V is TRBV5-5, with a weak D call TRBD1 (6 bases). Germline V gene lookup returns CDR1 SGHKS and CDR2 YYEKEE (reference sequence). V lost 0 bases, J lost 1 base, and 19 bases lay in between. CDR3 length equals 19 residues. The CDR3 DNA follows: TGTGCCAGCAGCTTGGACGACAGAACAACAGGGAAAACTAATGAAAAACTGTTTTTT. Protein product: CASSLDDRTTGKTNEKLFF.

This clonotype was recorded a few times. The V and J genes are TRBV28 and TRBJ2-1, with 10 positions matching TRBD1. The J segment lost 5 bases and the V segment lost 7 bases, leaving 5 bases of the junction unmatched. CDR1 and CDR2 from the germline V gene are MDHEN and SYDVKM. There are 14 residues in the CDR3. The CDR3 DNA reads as TGTGCCAGCACCGGACAGGGGGTACACAATGAGCAGTTCTTC. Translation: CASTGQGVHNEQFF.

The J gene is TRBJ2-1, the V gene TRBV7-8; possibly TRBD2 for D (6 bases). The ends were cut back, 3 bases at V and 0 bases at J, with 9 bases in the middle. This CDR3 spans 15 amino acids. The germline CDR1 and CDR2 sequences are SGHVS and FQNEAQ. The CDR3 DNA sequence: TGTGCCAGCAGCTTTGTAGCGGACTCCTACAATGAGCAGTTCTTC. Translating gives CASSFVADSYNEQFF.

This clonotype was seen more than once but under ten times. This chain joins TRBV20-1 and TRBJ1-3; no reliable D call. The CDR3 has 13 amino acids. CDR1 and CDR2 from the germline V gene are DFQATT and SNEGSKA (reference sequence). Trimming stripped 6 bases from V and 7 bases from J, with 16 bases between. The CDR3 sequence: CSAQPLDGNTIYF. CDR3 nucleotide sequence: TGCAGTGCCCAGCCCCTCGATGGGAACACCATATATTTT.

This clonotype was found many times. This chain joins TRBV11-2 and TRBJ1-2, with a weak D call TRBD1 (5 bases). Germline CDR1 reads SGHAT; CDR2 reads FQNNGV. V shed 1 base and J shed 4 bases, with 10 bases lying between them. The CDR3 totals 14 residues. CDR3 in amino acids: CASSLGGFGYGYTF. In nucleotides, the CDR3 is TGTGCCAGCAGCTTAGGGGGGTTCGGCTATGGCTACACCTTC. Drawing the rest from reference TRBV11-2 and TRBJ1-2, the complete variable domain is EAGVAQSPRYKIIEKRQSVAFWCNPISGHATLYWYQQILGQGPKLLIQFQNNGVVDDSQLPKDRFSAERLKGVDSTLKIQPAKLEDSAVYLCASSLGGFGYGYTFGSGTRLTVV.

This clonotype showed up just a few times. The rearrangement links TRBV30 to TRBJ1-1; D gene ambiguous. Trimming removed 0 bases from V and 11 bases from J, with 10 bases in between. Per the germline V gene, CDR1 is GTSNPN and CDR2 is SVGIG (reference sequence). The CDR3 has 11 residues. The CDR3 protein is CAWSVLRTAFF. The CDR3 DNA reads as TGTGCCTGGAGTGTATTACGGACGGCTTTCTTT.

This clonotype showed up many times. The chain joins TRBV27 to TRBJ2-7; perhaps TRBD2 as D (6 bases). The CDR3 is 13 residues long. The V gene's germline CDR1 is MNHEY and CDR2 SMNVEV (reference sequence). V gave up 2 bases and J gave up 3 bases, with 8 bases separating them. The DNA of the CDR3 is TGTGCCAGCAGTTTAGCGGGGAACTACGAGCAGTACTTC. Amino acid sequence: CASSLAGNYEQYF.

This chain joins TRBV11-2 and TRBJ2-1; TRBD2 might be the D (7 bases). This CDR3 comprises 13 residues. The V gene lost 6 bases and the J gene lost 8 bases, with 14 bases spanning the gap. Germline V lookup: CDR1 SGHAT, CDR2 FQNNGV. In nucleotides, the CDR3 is TGTGCCAGCAGACGAGGGGGGGTCGATGAGCAGTTCTTC. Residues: CASRRGGVDEQFF. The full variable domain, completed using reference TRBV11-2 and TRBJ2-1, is EAGVAQSPRYKIIEKRQSVAFWCNPISGHATLYWYQQILGQGPKLLIQFQNNGVVDDSQLPKDRFSAERLKGVDSTLKIQPAKLEDSAVYLCASRRGGVDEQFFGPGTRLTVL.

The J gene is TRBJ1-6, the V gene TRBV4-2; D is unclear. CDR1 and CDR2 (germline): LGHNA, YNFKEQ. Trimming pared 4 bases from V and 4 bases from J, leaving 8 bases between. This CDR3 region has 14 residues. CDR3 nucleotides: TGTGCCAGCAGCCGGGAGCCATATAATTCACCCCTCCACTTT. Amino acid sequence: CASSREPYNSPLHF.

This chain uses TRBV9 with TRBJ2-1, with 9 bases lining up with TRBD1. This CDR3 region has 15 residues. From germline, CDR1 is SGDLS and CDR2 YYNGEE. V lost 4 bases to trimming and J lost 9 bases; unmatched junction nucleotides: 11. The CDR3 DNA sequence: TGTGCCAGCAGCCCTCAGGGACAGGGCCAGGGTGAGCAGTTCTTC. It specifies CASSPQGQGQGEQFF.

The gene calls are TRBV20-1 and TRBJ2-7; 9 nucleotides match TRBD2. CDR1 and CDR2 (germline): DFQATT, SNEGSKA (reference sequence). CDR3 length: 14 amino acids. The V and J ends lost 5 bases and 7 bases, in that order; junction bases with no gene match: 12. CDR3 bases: TGCAGTGCTTCCCGACTAGCGGCTGCTTCGGAGCAGTACTTC. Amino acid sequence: CSASRLAAASEQYF.

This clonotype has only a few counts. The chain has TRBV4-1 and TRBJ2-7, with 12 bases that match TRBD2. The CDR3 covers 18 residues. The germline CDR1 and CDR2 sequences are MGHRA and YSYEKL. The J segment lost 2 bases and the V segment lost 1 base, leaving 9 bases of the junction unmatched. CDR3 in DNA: TGCGCCAGCAGCCAAGGAAAGGGGACTAGCGGGTTAGCCTACGAGCAGTACTTC. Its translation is CASSQGKGTSGLAYEQYF.

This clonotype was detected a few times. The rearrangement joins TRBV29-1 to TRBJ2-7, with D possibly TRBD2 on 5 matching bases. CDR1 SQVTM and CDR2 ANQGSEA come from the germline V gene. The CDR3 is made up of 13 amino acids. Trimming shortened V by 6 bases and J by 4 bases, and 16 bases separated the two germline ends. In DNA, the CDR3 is TGCAGCGTGAGGACTGAAACCCGGTACGAGCAGTACTTC. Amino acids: CSVRTETRYEQYF.

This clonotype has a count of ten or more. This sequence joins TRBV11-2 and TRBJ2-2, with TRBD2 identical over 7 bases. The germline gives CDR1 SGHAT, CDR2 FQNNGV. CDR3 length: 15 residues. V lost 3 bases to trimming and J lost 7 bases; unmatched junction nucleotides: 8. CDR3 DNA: TGTGCCAGCAGCTTTAGGCTAGCGGAGAACGGGGAGCTGTTTTTT. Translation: CASSFRLAENGELFF.

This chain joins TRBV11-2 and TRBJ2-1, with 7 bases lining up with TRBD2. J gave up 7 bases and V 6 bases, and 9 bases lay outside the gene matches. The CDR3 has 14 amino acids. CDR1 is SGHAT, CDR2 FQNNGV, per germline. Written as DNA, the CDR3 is TGTGCCAGCAGAATTTTTGCGGGAGATAATGAGCAGTTCTTC. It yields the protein CASRIFAGDNEQFF.

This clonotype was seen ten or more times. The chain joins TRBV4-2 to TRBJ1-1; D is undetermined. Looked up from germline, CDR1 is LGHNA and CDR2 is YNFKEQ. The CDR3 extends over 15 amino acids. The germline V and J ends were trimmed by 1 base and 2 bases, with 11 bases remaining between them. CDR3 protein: CASSQAVRDNTEAFF. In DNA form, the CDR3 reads TGTGCCAGCAGCCAAGCGGTTCGAGATAACACTGAAGCTTTCTTT.

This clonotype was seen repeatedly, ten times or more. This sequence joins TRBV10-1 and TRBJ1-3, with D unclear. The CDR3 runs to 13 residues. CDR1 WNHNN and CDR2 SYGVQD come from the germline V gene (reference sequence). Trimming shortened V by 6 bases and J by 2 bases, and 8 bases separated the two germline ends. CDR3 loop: CASRSAAGNTIYF. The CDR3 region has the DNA TGCGCCAGCAGGTCGGCAGCTGGAAACACCATATATTTT.

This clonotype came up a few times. CDR3 coding DNA: TGTGCCAGCAGCCCACTAGCGGCGCGGACAGATACGCAGTATTTT. It specifies CASSPLAARTDTQYF. The chain couples TRBV11-3 to TRBJ2-3; 8 bases align to TRBD2. V dropped 5 bases and J dropped 3; count of bases not matched to a gene: 7. Germline V lookup: CDR1 SGHNT, CDR2 YENEEA. This CDR3 region has 15 residues.

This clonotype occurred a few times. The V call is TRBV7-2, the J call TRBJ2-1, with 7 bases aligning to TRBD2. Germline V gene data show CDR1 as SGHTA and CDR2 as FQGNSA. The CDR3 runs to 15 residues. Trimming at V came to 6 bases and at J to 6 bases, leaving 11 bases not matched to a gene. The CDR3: CASRKRDIPSNEQFF. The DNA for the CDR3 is TGTGCCAGCAGGAAGCGGGATATTCCCAGCAATGAGCAGTTCTTC.

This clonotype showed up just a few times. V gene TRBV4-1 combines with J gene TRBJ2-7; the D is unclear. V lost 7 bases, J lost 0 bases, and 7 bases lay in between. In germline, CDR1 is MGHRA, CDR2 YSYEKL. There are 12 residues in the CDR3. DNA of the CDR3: TGCGCCAGCACAGATAGCTCCTACGAGCAGTACTTC. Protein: CASTDSSYEQYF.

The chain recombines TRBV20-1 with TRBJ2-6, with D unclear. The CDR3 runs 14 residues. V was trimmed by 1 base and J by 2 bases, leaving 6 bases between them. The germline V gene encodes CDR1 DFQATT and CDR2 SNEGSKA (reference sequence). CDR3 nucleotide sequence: TGCAGTGCTAGAGCAGTGGCTGGGGCCAACGTCCTGACTTTC. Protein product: CSARAVAGANVLTF.

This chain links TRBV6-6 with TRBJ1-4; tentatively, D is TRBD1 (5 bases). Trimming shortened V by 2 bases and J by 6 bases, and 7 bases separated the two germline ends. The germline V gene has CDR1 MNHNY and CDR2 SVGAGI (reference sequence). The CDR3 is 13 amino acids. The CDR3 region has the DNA TGTGCCAGCAGTTACGGAGGGGATGAAAAACTGTTTTTT. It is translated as CASSYGGDEKLFF.